The present T cell receptor beta chain was sequenced within a study of cytomegalovirus exposure and HLA in healthy donors. Amplification used 60 Vbeta primers and 13 Jbeta primers. Sequencing used immunoSEQ multiplex PCR; TCRdb keeps in-frame clones, though not all of them. This sample carries roughly 180,000 clones, 8.5% to 10% of them seen once, and the ten largest clones take roughly 1.4%. Germline assignment: CDR1 LNHNV and CDR2 YYDKDF (reference sequence). V trimming: 1 base; J trimming: 5 bases; junction bases outside the gene matches: 2. The CDR3 has 14 amino acids. This clone occurred a few times. The antigen is undetermined. Regarding the study as a whole: Some 17,000 TCR beta sequences were associated with HLA alleles at 0.05 false discovery rate in a later analysis.

Source material: PBMCs. The rearrangement uses TRBV15 and TRBJ2-5, with 9 bases that match TRBD2. The receptor comes from a woman aged 25-40 years in good health and CMV-seropositive. This CDR3 reads CATSRGLAVETQYF. The DNA of the CDR3 is TGTGCCACCAGCAGAGGACTAGCGGTGGAGACCCAGTACTTC.